This T cell receptor (beta chain) was retrieved from a study of brain T cells in children with intractable seizures. Germline values: CDR1 SGDLS, CDR2 YYNGEE. This CDR3 comprises 15 residues. Trimming left V 2 bases short and J 6 bases short, with 15 bases between. Notes on this clone: Its antigen is undetermined.

Overall study results and limits: Viral specificity was inferred only from CDR3 similarity; HCMV serostatus was unknown. Absence of clones before surgery may stem from lower sequencing depth.

Time point denoted: blood from clinic visit 5 months post-surgery; TSC patient then seizure free. At least one anti-epileptic drug was given before surgery. Sequenced by immunoSEQ multiplex PCR; TCRdb stores in-frame clones only, minus some. The sample records about 340,000 clones, roughly 92% being singletons. The specimen was peripheral blood, collected about 5 months after surgery. This TCR was sampled from a boy under three years old with tuberous sclerosis and intractable seizures. This chain connects TRBV9 to TRBJ2-1; D possibly matches TRBD1 or TRBD2 (5 bases each). The CDR3 sequence is CASSVAGEGVNEQFF. The CDR3 DNA is TGTGCCAGCAGCGTCGCCGGGGAAGGGGTCAATGAGCAGTTCTTC. The whole variable domain, filled in from reference TRBV9 and TRBJ2-1, reads DSGVTQTPKHLITATGQRVTLRCSPRSGDLSVYWYQQSLDQGLQFLIQYYNGEERAKGNILERFSAQQFPDLHSELNLSSLELGDSALYFCASSVAGEGVNEQFFGPGTRLTVL.